The 30 T cell receptor beta chains listed next were all sequenced from one sample in a study of cytomegalovirus exposure and HLA in healthy donors. The PCR ran on 60 Vbeta and 13 Jbeta primers. TCRdb's copy holds only in-frame clones and misses some; the assay was immunoSEQ multiplex PCR. Among roughly 200,000 clones listed, about four fifths were seen once. The specimen sequenced was PBMCs. The receptors shown here come from a girl between 5 and 17 years old in good health and CMV-seropositive.

The chain couples TRBV5-4 to TRBJ2-7; TRBD2 agrees at 9 bases. CDR3 length equals 13 residues. The V gene's germline CDR1 is SGHNT and CDR2 YYREEE (reference sequence). V lost 7 bases and J lost 5; bases outside the gene matches: 7. CDR3 coding DNA: TGTGCCAGCGCTCCGGGACTAGCTAACGAGCAGTACTTC. This encodes CASAPGLANEQYF.

This chain joins TRBV5-4 and TRBJ2-1; possibly TRBD2 for D (6 bases). Germline-derived CDR1 and CDR2 are SGHNT and YYREEE (reference sequence). CDR3 size: 15 residues. V shed 5 bases and J shed 0 bases, with 12 bases lying between them. Here the CDR3 reads CASSYSGSSYNEQFF. CDR3 DNA: TGTGCCAGCAGTTATAGCGGAAGCTCCTACAATGAGCAGTTCTTC.

The V gene is TRBV10-1, the J gene TRBJ2-7, with 7 bases aligning to TRBD2. CDR1 and CDR2 (germline): WNHNN, SYGVQD (reference sequence). V shed 6 bases and J 3 bases; nucleotides not matched to a gene: 8. CDR3 length: 14 residues. The CDR3 region is CASSSGGGYYEQYF. In nucleotides, the CDR3 is TGCGCCAGCAGCAGTGGGGGGGGATACTACGAGCAGTACTTC.

The V call is TRBV19, the J call TRBJ1-5; tentative D call: TRBD1 (5 bases). CDR1 is LNHDA, CDR2 SQIVND, per germline (reference sequence). CDR3 length: 15 residues. V lost 3 bases and J 0 bases, leaving 9 bases between the germline ends. CDR3 loop: CASSMGQGSNQPQHF. The CDR3 nucleotides are TGTGCCAGTAGTATGGGGCAAGGTAGCAATCAGCCCCAGCATTTT.

This chain links TRBV21-1 with TRBJ2-3; the table's D call of TRBD2 was not tested on the DNA. TRBV21-1 is termed a pseudogene. This CDR3 spans 16 amino acids. This CDR3 is CASSAGTSYFKDTQYF. For the CDR3, the DNA is TGTGCCAGCAGCGCCGGGACTAGTTACTTCAAGGATACGCAGTATTTT.

The J gene is TRBJ2-7, the V gene TRBV9; TRBD1 aligns across 9 bases. Looked up from germline, CDR1 is SGDLS and CDR2 is YYNGEE. The V and J ends lost 3 bases and 5 bases, in that order; junction bases with no gene match: 18. The CDR3 length is 18 residues. CDR3 amino acids: CASSAQTGTGISRDEQYF. As DNA, the CDR3 is TGTGCCAGCAGCGCACAGACCGGGACAGGGATTTCGAGGGACGAGCAGTACTTC.

This clone was seen a few times. CDR3 sequence (DNA): TGCGCCAGCAGCTTGGGACTAGTCGATACGCAGTATTTT. Translated, it gives CASSLGLVDTQYF. The rearrangement uses TRBV5-1 and TRBJ2-3, with D possibly TRBD2 on 6 matching bases. Germline CDR1 reads SGHRS; CDR2 reads YFSETQ. V was cut by 0 bases and J by 6 bases, with 8 bases left in between. There are 13 residues in the CDR3.

The chain recombines TRBV7-2 with TRBJ2-1; the D is unclear. Between the trimmed V and J ends, which lost 1 base and 5 bases, there was a span of 6 bases. The CDR3 length is 13 residues. Germline V gene data show CDR1 as SGHTA and CDR2 as FQGNSA. The CDR3: CASSLGLNNEQFF. The CDR3 coding sequence is TGTGCCAGCAGCTTAGGACTGAACAATGAGCAGTTCTTC.

The rearrangement links TRBV18 to TRBJ1-2; D remains ambiguous. The germline gives CDR1 KGHSH, CDR2 LQKENI. Trimming took off 1 base at V and 8 bases at J, with 11 bases between the two ends. CDR3 length equals 13 residues. The CDR3 here is CASSPRKEEGYTF. CDR3 in DNA: TGTGCCAGCTCACCACGTAAGGAGGAAGGCTACACCTTC.

The CDR3 DNA sequence: TGTGCCAGCAGCGTAGCTCCCGAGACAGGGAGGGCTTTCTTT. This sequence encodes CASSVAPETGRAFF. This chain uses TRBV9 with TRBJ1-1, with 7 nucleotides matching TRBD1. CDR3 length: 14 residues. Germline V gives CDR1 SGDLS, CDR2 YYNGEE. V lost 0 bases and J lost 11; bases outside the gene matches: 10.

The chain recombines TRBV5-5 with TRBJ2-7; tentative D call: TRBD1 (6 bases). The CDR3 length is 16 residues. Trimming cost V 1 base and J 6 bases, with 20 bases left between them. Germline V gene lookup returns CDR1 SGHKS and CDR2 YYEKEE (reference sequence). CDR3 region: CASSLPPTGLVGEQYF. CDR3 nucleotide sequence: TGTGCCAGCAGCTTGCCTCCCACAGGGTTAGTAGGCGAGCAGTACTTC.

This chain joins TRBV6-5 and TRBJ1-5; no clear D gene. The CDR3 totals 13 residues. V lost 4 bases, J lost 6 bases, and 10 bases lay in between. Germline loops: CDR1 MNHEY, CDR2 SVGAGI. The CDR3 region is CASSSLGGQPQHF. Here the CDR3 DNA reads TGTGCCAGCAGTTCCCTCGGTGGTCAGCCCCAGCATTTT.

V and J are TRBV5-1 and TRBJ2-5; 8 nucleotides match TRBD1. V lost 4 bases and J lost 3; bases outside the gene matches: 2. This CDR3 has 13 residues. Germline values: CDR1 SGHRS, CDR2 YFSETQ. The CDR3: CASSKDREETQYF. CDR3 nucleotides: TGCGCCAGCAGCAAGGACAGGGAAGAGACCCAGTACTTC.

This chain joins TRBV7-6 and TRBJ2-1; D possibly corresponds to TRBD2 (5 bases). V was pared by 1 base and J by 10 bases, with 14 bases between. Germline CDR1 is SGHVS and CDR2 is FNYEAQ. This CDR3 has 14 amino acids. CDR3 in DNA: TGTGCCAGCAGCTTAGTTGCTAATGGCGGGGAGCAGTTCTTC. This sequence encodes CASSLVANGGEQFF.

The rearrangement joins TRBV2 to TRBJ2-3; 10 nucleotides line up with TRBD2. In germline, CDR1 is SNHLY, CDR2 FYNNEI. Trimming cost V 6 bases and J 5 bases; bases outside gene matches: 5. The CDR3 is 14 amino acids. The CDR3 loop is CASSWGLAKDTQYF. Here the CDR3 DNA reads TGTGCCAGCAGCTGGGGACTAGCGAAAGATACGCAGTATTTT.

This rearrangement joins TRBV19 to TRBJ1-1; D might be TRBD1 (5 bases). The CDR3 runs to 17 residues. Germline V lookup: CDR1 LNHDA, CDR2 SQIVND (reference sequence). V shed 0 bases and J shed 3 bases, with 17 bases lying between them. The CDR3 region has the DNA TGTGCCAGTAGTATAGATACCCTCGGGGGAGGTGACACTGAAGCTTTCTTT. Amino acid sequence: CASSIDTLGGGDTEAFF. The complete variable domain, with remaining parts taken from reference TRBV19 and TRBJ1-1, reads DGGITQSPKYLFRKEGQNVTLSCEQNLNHDAMYWYRQDPGQGLRLIYYSQIVNDFQKGDIAEGYSVSREKKESFPLTVTSAQKNPTAFYLCASSIDTLGGGDTEAFFGQGTRLTVV.

The genes are TRBV18 and TRBJ1-3; maybe TRBD1 (5 bases). Germline CDR1 reads KGHSH; CDR2 reads LQKENI. V was cut by 3 bases and J by 6 bases, with 15 bases left in between. The CDR3 is 15 amino acids. The CDR3 region is CASSPAGLTENTIYF. CDR3 bases: TGTGCCAGCTCACCTGCGGGACTTACGGAAAACACCATATATTTT.

The chain links TRBV7-9 to TRBJ1-3; the D is unclear. The CDR3 has 14 amino acids. V lost 2 bases to trimming and J lost 4 bases, with 9 bases between them. Germline CDR1 reads SEHNR; CDR2 reads FQNEAQ (reference sequence). This CDR3 is CASSLREGGNTIYF. As DNA, the CDR3 is TGTGCCAGCAGCTTAAGAGAGGGAGGAAACACCATATATTTT. The full variable domain, in which reference TRBV7-9 and TRBJ1-3 provide the parts outside the CDR3, is DTGVSQNPRHKITKRGQNVTFRCDPISEHNRLYWYRQTLGQGPEFLTYFQNEAQLEKSRLLSDRFSAERPKGSFSTLEIQRTEQGDSAMYLCASSLREGGNTIYFGEGSWLTVV.

The chain recombines TRBV7-2 with TRBJ1-6; D is possibly TRBD1 (6 bases). Germline CDR1 is SGHTA and CDR2 is FQGNSA. Deletions cut 5 bases from V and 6 bases from J, with 11 bases between. The CDR3 has 14 amino acids. In nucleotides, the CDR3 is TGTGCCAGCAGCCTGGACAGAACTAATTCACCCCTCCACTTT. This gives the protein CASSLDRTNSPLHF.

The gene calls are TRBV2 and TRBJ2-5; D is unresolved. CDR3 length equals 11 residues. V shed 6 bases and J shed 3 bases, with 5 bases lying between them. The germline CDR1 and CDR2 sequences are SNHLY and FYNNEI. This CDR3 reads CASSLKETQYF. CDR3 nucleotide sequence: TGTGCCAGCAGCCTAAAAGAGACCCAGTACTTC. Supplemented by reference TRBV2 and TRBJ2-5, the full variable domain reads EPEVTQTPSHQVTQMGQEVILRCVPISNHLYFYWYRQILGQKVEFLVSFYNNEISEKSEIFDDQFSVERPDGSNFTLKIRSTKLEDSAMYFCASSLKETQYFGPGTRLLVL.

V is TRBV5-6 and J is TRBJ1-5; 9 bases fit TRBD1. With V trimmed by 4 bases and J by 7 bases, 6 bases remained unmatched. The CDR3 length is 14 residues. The germline gives CDR1 SGHDT, CDR2 YYEEEE. CDR3 sequence: CASSLQGAGQPQHF. DNA of the CDR3: TGTGCCAGCAGCCTACAGGGGGCCGGGCAGCCCCAGCATTTT. The complete variable domain, with remaining parts taken from reference TRBV5-6 and TRBJ1-5, reads DAGVTQSPTHLIKTRGQQVTLRCSPKSGHDTVSWYQQALGQGPQFIFQYYEEEERQRGNFPDRFSGHQFPNYSSELNVNALLLGDSALYLCASSLQGAGQPQHFGDGTRLSIL.

This clone was detected only a few times. The rearrangement joins TRBV5-1 to TRBJ2-3; TRBD2 might be the D (5 bases). Between the trimmed V and J ends, which lost 1 base and 0 bases, there was a span of 9 bases. The CDR3 loop spans 15 amino acids. The germline V gene has CDR1 SGHRS and CDR2 YFSETQ. CDR3 in DNA: TGCGCCAGCAGCTTGAATCTAGCCAGCACAGATACGCAGTATTTT. It translates to CASSLNLASTDTQYF.

This clone occurred once. The chain recombines TRBV7-9 with TRBJ2-5; 7 bases align to TRBD2. The ends lost 4 bases at V and 5 bases at J; junction bases unmatched: 13. This CDR3 is built from 16 residues. Germline V CDR1 and CDR2: SEHNR, FQNEAQ (reference sequence). The CDR3 loop is CASSSSSGGTRETQYF. The CDR3 coding sequence is TGTGCCAGCAGCTCAAGTTCCGGGGGGACGAGGGAGACCCAGTACTTC. The full variable domain, in which reference TRBV7-9 and TRBJ2-5 provide the parts outside the CDR3, is DTGVSQNPRHKITKRGQNVTFRCDPISEHNRLYWYRQTLGQGPEFLTYFQNEAQLEKSRLLSDRFSAERPKGSFSTLEIQRTEQGDSAMYLCASSSSSGGTRETQYFGPGTRLLVL.

The chain employs TRBV25-1 and TRBJ2-1; 7 bases match TRBD2. The CDR3 extends over 15 amino acids. The V segment lost 6 bases and the J segment 6 bases; nucleotides outside the gene matches: 11. Germline V lookup: CDR1 MGHDK, CDR2 SYGVNS. The CDR3 DNA reads as TGTGCCAGCAGGGGACGGGGTATAGCGGGCAATGAGCAGTTCTTC. Amino acid sequence: CASRGRGIAGNEQFF.

This clone was recorded a few times. This chain uses TRBV1 with TRBJ2-7; the DNA was not used to check the table's D call, TRBD1. TRBV1 is assigned pseudogene status. This CDR3 comprises 14 residues. The CDR3 loop is CTSSQEDRGYEQYF. The DNA of the CDR3 is TGCACCAGCAGCCAAGAAGACAGGGGTTACGAGCAGTACTTC.

The chain carries TRBV4-1 and TRBJ2-6; D remains ambiguous. Germline V gives CDR1 MGHRA, CDR2 YSYEKL. The CDR3 sequence is 13 residues long. V was shortened by 5 bases and J by 2 bases, with 4 bases between the two germline ends. The CDR3 DNA reads as TGCGCCAGCAGCGAGCCTGGGGCCAACGTCCTGACTTTC. Translated, it gives CASSEPGANVLTF.

This rearrangement joins TRBV15 to TRBJ1-3, with D maybe TRBD1 (5 bases). Trimming stripped 1 base from V and 4 bases from J, with 8 bases between. Germline-derived CDR1 and CDR2 are LNHNV and YYDKDF (reference sequence). The CDR3 has 14 amino acids. CDR3 in DNA: TGTGCCACCAGCAGAGGTGGGGCGGGAAACACCATATATTTT. Its translation is CATSRGGAGNTIYF.

The CDR3, as DNA: TGTGCCAGCAGCTTTCGGACACTCGAGCAGTACTTC. Translating gives CASSFRTLEQYF. The rearrangement joins TRBV11-3 to TRBJ2-7; D is possibly TRBD1 (5 bases). The CDR3 is 12 amino acids. Trimming left V 3 bases short and J 6 bases short, with 9 bases between. Germline V gene lookup returns CDR1 SGHNT and CDR2 YENEEA.

The V call is TRBV5-4, the J call TRBJ2-5; 12 bases match TRBD2. Trimming took 6 bases from V and 2 from J; bases not matched to a gene: 5. The CDR3 contains 15 residues. Germline V gene sequence: CDR1 SGHNT, CDR2 YYREEE (reference sequence). CDR3 sequence (DNA): TGTGCCAGCACCCAGACTAGCGGGAGACAAGAGACCCAGTACTTC. As protein: CASTQTSGRQETQYF.

This sequence joins TRBV5-4 and TRBJ2-2; maybe TRBD1 (6 bases). Germline assignment: CDR1 SGHNT and CDR2 YYREEE (reference sequence). Trimming took 1 base from V and 2 from J, leaving 9 bases between them. This CDR3 comprises 15 residues. DNA of the CDR3: TGTGCCAGCAGCTTGTGGGACATAAACACCGGGGAGCTGTTTTTT. Encoded protein: CASSLWDINTGELFF.